This record covers a single T cell receptor (beta chain). What it recognizes is unknown. These data come from a study of T cells in Graves' hyperthyroidism and ophthalmopathy. General study results and limits: Progression to ophthalmopathy was predicted a median of roughly seven months early.

RNA transcripts served as the template for amplifying TCR beta CDR3 regions. First-round RT-PCR with HTBI primers amplified the TCR CDR3 region. TCRdb reprocessed the multiplex PCR reads via MiXCR and lists one record per CDR3 protein. The table has under 350,000 distinct CDR3 sequences, over 20% seen once. Trimming cost V 4 bases and J 1 base, with 11 bases left between them. The CDR3 runs to 14 residues. Germline V gene lookup returns CDR1 PRHDT and CDR2 FYEKMQ (reference sequence). The sample was blood. The TCR comes from a woman aged 45-65 years with Graves' hyperthyroidism. J is TRBJ2-7 and V is TRBV13; perhaps TRBD1 as D (6 bases). CDR3 DNA sequence: TGTGCCAGCAGCTCCACAGGGATTTCCTACGAGCAGTACTTC. Its protein product is CASSSTGISYEQYF.